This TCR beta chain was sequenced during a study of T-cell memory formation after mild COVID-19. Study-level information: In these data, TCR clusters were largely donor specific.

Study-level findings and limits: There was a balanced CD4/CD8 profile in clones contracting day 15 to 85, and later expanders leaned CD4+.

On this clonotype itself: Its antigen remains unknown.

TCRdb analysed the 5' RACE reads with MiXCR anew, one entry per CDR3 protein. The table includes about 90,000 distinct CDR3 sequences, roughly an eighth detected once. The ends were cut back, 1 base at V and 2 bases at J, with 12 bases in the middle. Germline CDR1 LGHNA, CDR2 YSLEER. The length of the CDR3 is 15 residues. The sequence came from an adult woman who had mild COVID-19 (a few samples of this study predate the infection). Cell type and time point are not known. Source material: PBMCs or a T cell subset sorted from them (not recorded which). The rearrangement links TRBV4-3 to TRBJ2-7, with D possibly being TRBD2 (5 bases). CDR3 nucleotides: TGCGCCAGCAGCCAAGGGATCGGGAAAGCCTACGAGCAGTACTTC. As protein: CASSQGIGKAYEQYF.